A single T cell receptor beta chain is shown here with its context. Its antigen is currently unknown. CDR3 length equals 18 residues. CDR1 SGHRS and CDR2 YFSETQ come from the germline V gene. Germline trimming cut 1 base from V and 3 bases from J; bases unmatched to any gene: 9. TCRdb keeps only in-frame clones here, not all; method: immunoSEQ multiplex PCR. This repertoire shows tens of thousands of clones, more than 75% found once; its top ten account for around 2.6%. The data were obtained in a study of lymphopenia after photon versus proton radiotherapy. General study results and limits: Survival link was tested only in deceased patients; proton benefit remains a possibility. After lymphocyte nadir, photon-treated repertoires showed oligoclonal expansion, especially CD8+ Temra. Under photons, naive T cells and diversity fell while effector/memory populations rose.

The sample consisted of peripheral blood, taken from a patient treated with photon-based radiotherapy. The sequence derives from a woman aged 65 to 85 with pancreatic cancer. The chain uses TRBV5-1 and TRBJ2-2; 10 bases agree with TRBD1. In DNA, the CDR3 is TGCGCCAGCAGCTTGTTTCAGACAGGGGGCATTGACACCGGGGAGCTGTTTTTT. This codes for CASSLFQTGGIDTGELFF.